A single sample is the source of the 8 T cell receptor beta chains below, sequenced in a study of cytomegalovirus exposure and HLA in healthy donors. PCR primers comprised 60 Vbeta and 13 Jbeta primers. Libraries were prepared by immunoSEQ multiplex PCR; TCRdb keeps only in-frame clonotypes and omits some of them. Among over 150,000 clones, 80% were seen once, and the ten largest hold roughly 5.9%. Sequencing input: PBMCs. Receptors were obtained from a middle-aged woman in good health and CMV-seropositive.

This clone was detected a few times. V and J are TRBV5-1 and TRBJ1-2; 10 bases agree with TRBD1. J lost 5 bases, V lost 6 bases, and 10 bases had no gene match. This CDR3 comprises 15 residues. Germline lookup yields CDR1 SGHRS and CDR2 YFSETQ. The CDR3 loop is CASTRGTGDPYGYTF. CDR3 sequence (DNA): TGCGCCAGCACCCGAGGGACAGGGGATCCGTATGGCTACACCTTC.

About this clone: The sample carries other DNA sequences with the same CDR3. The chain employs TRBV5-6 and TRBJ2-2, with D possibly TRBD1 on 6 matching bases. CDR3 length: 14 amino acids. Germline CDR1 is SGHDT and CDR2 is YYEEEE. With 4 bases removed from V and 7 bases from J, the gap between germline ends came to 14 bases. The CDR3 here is CASSQQGTNGELFF. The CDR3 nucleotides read TGTGCCAGCAGCCAACAGGGTACCAACGGGGAGCTGTTTTTT.

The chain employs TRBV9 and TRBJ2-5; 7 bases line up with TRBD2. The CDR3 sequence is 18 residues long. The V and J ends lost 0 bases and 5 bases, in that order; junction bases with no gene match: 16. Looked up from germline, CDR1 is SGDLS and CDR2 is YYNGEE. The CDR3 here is CASSVAPRSAGDRETQYF. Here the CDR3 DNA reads TGTGCCAGCAGCGTAGCCCCCCGATCCGCGGGAGATAGGGAGACCCAGTACTTC.

The CDR3 nucleotides read TGTGCCAGCAGTGCCCTCGCCGTTGCGGGGCTATGGGTTGTCGATGAGCAGTTCTTC. This translates into CASSALAVAGLWVVDEQFF. The chain carries TRBV11-2 and TRBJ2-1; a weak D match, TRBD2 (6 bases). The length of the CDR3 is 19 residues. V lost 6 bases, J lost 8 bases, and 32 bases lay in between. Germline V gene data show CDR1 as SGHAT and CDR2 as FQNNGV.

CDR3 nucleotides: TGTGCCAGCAGCTACCGGACTAGCGGGAGTTGGCGAGAGACCCAGTACTTC. It encodes CASSYRTSGSWRETQYF. The V gene is TRBV5-6, the J gene TRBJ2-5, with TRBD2 identical over 13 bases. The J segment lost 4 bases and the V segment lost 3 bases, leaving 9 bases of the junction unmatched. CDR1 and CDR2 (germline): SGHDT, YYEEEE. This CDR3 region has 17 residues.

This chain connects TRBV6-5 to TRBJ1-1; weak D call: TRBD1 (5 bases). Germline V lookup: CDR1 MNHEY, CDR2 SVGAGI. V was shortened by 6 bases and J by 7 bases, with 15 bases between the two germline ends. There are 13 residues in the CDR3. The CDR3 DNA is TGTGCCAGCAGGAAGGACAACGTACGTGAAGCTTTCTTT. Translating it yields CASRKDNVREAFF.

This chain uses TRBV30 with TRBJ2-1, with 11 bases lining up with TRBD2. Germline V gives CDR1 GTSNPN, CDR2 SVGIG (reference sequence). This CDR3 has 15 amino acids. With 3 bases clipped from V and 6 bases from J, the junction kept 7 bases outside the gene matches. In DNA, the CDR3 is TGTGCCTGGAGGAAACTAGCGGGAGCCCCCAATGAGCAGTTCTTC. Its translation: CAWRKLAGAPNEQFF.

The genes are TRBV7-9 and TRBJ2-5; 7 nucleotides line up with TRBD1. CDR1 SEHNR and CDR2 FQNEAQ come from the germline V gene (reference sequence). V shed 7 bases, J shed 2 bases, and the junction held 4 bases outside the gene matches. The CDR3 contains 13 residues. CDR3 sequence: CASTGTEQETQYF. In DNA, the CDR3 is TGTGCCAGCACCGGGACAGAACAAGAGACCCAGTACTTC.